These 29 T cell receptor beta chains originate from one sample sequenced in a study of cytomegalovirus exposure and HLA in healthy donors. Primers included in the PCR were 60 Vbeta and 13 Jbeta primers. The protocol was immunoSEQ multiplex PCR, while the TCRdb copy is restricted to in-frame clones and leaves out a portion. The sample includes 110,000 to 150,000 clones, 8.5% to 10% of them seen just once. The sequencing sample was made of PBMCs. The receptors were sampled from a middle-aged man in good health and CMV-seronegative.

The chain is built from TRBV10-1 and TRBJ1-5, with a weak D call TRBD1 (6 bases). The CDR3 contains 15 residues. The V end was cut by 8 bases, the J end by 3 bases, with 17 bases between. Germline V gives CDR1 WNHNN, CDR2 SYGVQD (reference sequence). The CDR3 loop reads CASRDRTAPNQPQHF. The CDR3 coding sequence is TGCGCCAGCCGAGACAGGACAGCGCCCAATCAGCCCCAGCATTTT.

The chain is built from TRBV6-1 and TRBJ2-3, with 7 bases lining up with TRBD1. Germline lookup yields CDR1 MNHNS and CDR2 SASEGT. V was pared by 6 bases and J by 3 bases, with 9 bases of the junction left unmatched. The CDR3 consists of 15 residues. The CDR3 sequence: CASRQTGARTDTQYF. The CDR3 region has the DNA TGTGCCAGCAGGCAAACAGGGGCGAGGACAGATACGCAGTATTTT.

The V and J genes are TRBV4-2 and TRBJ2-3, with D possibly matching TRBD2 (5 bases). Trimming took off 0 bases at V and 2 bases at J, with 18 bases between the two ends. CDR3 length equals 18 residues. Germline-derived CDR1 and CDR2 are LGHNA and YNFKEQ. The CDR3 reads CASSQDHIQSGNTDTQYF. CDR3 DNA sequence: TGTGCCAGCAGCCAAGATCATATTCAGAGCGGAAACACAGATACGCAGTATTTT.

The chain has TRBV18 and TRBJ2-7; 10 nucleotides agree with TRBD2. The V gene end was trimmed by 1 base and the J gene end by 7 bases; junction bases not matched to a gene: 10. There are 16 residues in the CDR3. The germline gives CDR1 KGHSH, CDR2 LQKENI. For the CDR3, the DNA is TGTGCCAGCTCACCACGGACAGCGGGAGGGTTCGCGGAGCAGTACTTC. Translation: CASSPRTAGGFAEQYF.

This clone was observed a handful of times. This chain connects TRBV29-1 to TRBJ2-7; D uncertain. Between the trimmed V and J ends, which lost 1 base and 3 bases, there was a span of 7 bases. CDR3 length: 12 residues. Germline V gene sequence: CDR1 SQVTM, CDR2 ANQGSEA. DNA for the CDR3: TGCAGCGTTGAAGGTTTAGACTACGAGCAGTACTTC. This codes for CSVEGLDYEQYF.

In its sample, this clone was seen a few times. This chain joins TRBV30 and TRBJ1-4, with D perhaps TRBD1 (5 bases). Trimming pared 4 bases from V and 5 bases from J, leaving 11 bases between. Germline V CDR1 and CDR2: GTSNPN, SVGIG (reference sequence). The CDR3 is 13 amino acids. The CDR3 DNA is TGTGCCTGGAACAGGCAGAAGAATGAAAAACTGTTTTTT. This translates into CAWNRQKNEKLFF.

The chain combines TRBV19 with TRBJ1-1; the D gene is possibly TRBD1 (5 bases). In germline, CDR1 is LNHDA, CDR2 SQIVND (reference sequence). V was shortened by 3 bases and J by 3 bases, with 8 bases between the two germline ends. This CDR3 has 13 amino acids. The CDR3 DNA reads TGTGCCAGTAGTATGAAAGGGGACACTGAAGCTTTCTTT. Protein product: CASSMKGDTEAFF.

This clone was seen only a few times. This chain connects TRBV6-5 to TRBJ1-2; tentative D call: TRBD1 (5 bases). The CDR3 extends over 14 amino acids. CDR1 and CDR2 from the germline V gene are MNHEY and SVGAGI. Deletions cut 5 bases from V and 1 base from J, with 11 bases between. CDR3 loop: CASSRKQVNYGYTF. The CDR3, as DNA: TGTGCCAGCAGTCGGAAACAGGTTAACTATGGCTACACCTTC.

This CDR3 is CASSYEVAGADTQYF. The CDR3 DNA reads as TGTGCCAGCAGCTACGAGGTGGCGGGAGCAGATACGCAGTATTTT. The chain carries TRBV11-1 and TRBJ2-3; 7 nucleotides align to TRBD2. With 4 bases clipped from V and 4 bases from J, the junction kept 8 bases outside the gene matches. Per the germline V gene, CDR1 is SGHAT and CDR2 is FQDESV (reference sequence). This CDR3 region has 15 residues. Supplemented by reference TRBV11-1 and TRBJ2-3, the full variable domain reads EAEVAQSPRYKITEKSQAVAFWCDPISGHATLYWYRQILGQGPELLVQFQDESVVDDSQLPKDRFSAERLKGVDSTLKIQPAELGDSAMYLCASSYEVAGADTQYFGPGTRLTVL.

The chain couples TRBV27 to TRBJ2-7; D is possibly TRBD2 (6 bases). This CDR3 region has 14 residues. Germline V gene data show CDR1 as MNHEY and CDR2 as SMNVEV (reference sequence). V was shortened by 4 bases and J by 3 bases, with 13 bases between the two germline ends. The DNA for the CDR3 is TGTGCCAGCAGTTCCTACGGGACTCTCTACGAGCAGTACTTC. Amino acids: CASSSYGTLYEQYF.

This chain connects TRBV7-6 to TRBJ1-2, with D uncertain. The ends were cut back, 4 bases at V and 7 bases at J, with 13 bases in the middle. The CDR3 runs 13 residues. The germline gives CDR1 SGHVS, CDR2 FNYEAQ. CDR3 loop: CASSSLSGSGYTF. The DNA for the CDR3 is TGTGCCAGCAGCTCATTATCGGGAAGTGGCTACACCTTC.

This sequence joins TRBV9 and TRBJ1-3; D remains ambiguous. The V end lost 4 bases, the J end lost 0 bases, and 17 bases lay between the germline ends. This CDR3 region has 17 residues. Germline values: CDR1 SGDLS, CDR2 YYNGEE. The chain's CDR3 is CASSPRSGVTSGNTIYF. CDR3 coding DNA: TGTGCCAGCAGCCCTAGGTCCGGAGTTACCTCTGGAAACACCATATATTTT.

This clone was observed a few times. The gene calls are TRBV9 and TRBJ2-7; a weak D match, TRBD1 (5 bases). The length of the CDR3 is 14 residues. Germline-derived CDR1 and CDR2 are SGDLS and YYNGEE. The ends were cut back, 0 bases at V and 4 bases at J, with 11 bases in the middle. CDR3 residues: CASSVGPGRYEQYF. The CDR3 DNA reads as TGTGCCAGCAGCGTAGGGCCAGGGCGATACGAGCAGTACTTC.

This clone was counted a few times. This chain's CDR3 is CASEGSSYEQYF. Written as DNA, the CDR3 is TGTGCCAGCGAGGGCAGTAGCTACGAGCAGTACTTC. The gene calls are TRBV7-9 and TRBJ2-7; D might be TRBD2 (5 bases). This CDR3 has 12 amino acids. The germline gives CDR1 SEHNR, CDR2 FQNEAQ (reference sequence). Trimming removed 8 bases at V and 3 bases at J, with 11 bases between.

There are a few counts of this clone. The genes are TRBV25-1 and TRBJ1-2; 7 nucleotides align to TRBD1. The CDR3 runs 16 residues. Germline CDR1 and CDR2: MGHDK and SYGVNS. J gave up 5 bases and V 3 bases, and 12 bases lay outside the gene matches. CDR3 loop: CASSDTRQGDAYGYTF. In nucleotides, the CDR3 is TGTGCCAGCAGTGATACTCGACAGGGAGATGCTTATGGCTACACCTTC.

This clone was found a few times. The chain joins TRBV5-1 to TRBJ1-6; D remains ambiguous. CDR3 length: 15 residues. The germline V and J ends were trimmed by 0 bases and 7 bases, with 11 bases remaining between them. Germline lookup yields CDR1 SGHRS and CDR2 YFSETQ. As DNA, the CDR3 is TGCGCCAGCAGCTTGGATCGGGGAGGCAATTCACCCCTCCACTTT. Translated, it gives CASSLDRGGNSPLHF.

This clone was recorded a few times. The chain uses TRBV19 and TRBJ1-4; 8 nucleotides align to TRBD1. CDR3 length equals 14 residues. V was clipped by 4 bases and J by 4 bases; unmatched bases: 2. Germline V gene sequence: CDR1 LNHDA, CDR2 SQIVND (reference sequence). CDR3 sequence: CASSRTGRNEKLFF. For the CDR3, the DNA is TGTGCCAGTAGTAGGACAGGGCGTAATGAAAAACTGTTTTTT.

This clone came up a few times. The chain couples TRBV9 to TRBJ1-1; D remains unclear. The ends were cut back, 0 bases at V and 4 bases at J, with 13 bases in the middle. The V gene's germline CDR1 is SGDLS and CDR2 YYNGEE. CDR3 length equals 15 residues. The CDR3 DNA reads TGTGCCAGCAGCGTAGGGGGAATAGGGAGCACTGAAGCTTTCTTT. It yields the protein CASSVGGIGSTEAFF.

The chain is built from TRBV5-1 and TRBJ2-5, with TRBD2 matching 11 bases. Unmatched junction bases numbered 6, after V lost 3 bases and J lost 5 bases. This CDR3 is built from 15 residues. Germline-derived CDR1 and CDR2 are SGHRS and YFSETQ. The CDR3 sequence: CASSSLAGGGETQYF. In DNA, the CDR3 is TGCGCCAGCAGCTCTCTAGCGGGAGGCGGGGAGACCCAGTACTTC.

This clone was recorded a few times. The chain uses TRBV10-3 and TRBJ2-2, with 8 bases that match TRBD2. The CDR3 has 18 residues. Losses at the gene ends were 6 bases for V and 7 bases for J; bases not matched to a gene: 19. CDR1 is ENHRY, CDR2 SYGVKD, per germline. In nucleotides, the CDR3 is TGTGCCATCAGCCCTGATCTAGCGGGCTACGAATCGGGCGGGGAGCTGTTTTTT. Amino acid sequence: CAISPDLAGYESGGELFF.

This clone was observed a handful of times. CDR3 DNA: TGTGCCAGCAGCCGACTAGCGGGGGGCCGGGAAGATACGCAGTATTTT. Its protein is CASSRLAGGREDTQYF. The V gene is TRBV7-3, the J gene TRBJ2-3, with 13 bases fitting TRBD2. Germline V gene lookup returns CDR1 SGHTA and CDR2 FQGTGA. The CDR3 extends over 16 amino acids. With 5 bases clipped from V and 5 bases from J, the junction kept 7 bases outside the gene matches.

The sample holds a few counts of this clone. The V and J genes are TRBV19 and TRBJ2-3; tentatively, D is TRBD1 (5 bases). V was shortened by 6 bases and J by 0 bases, with 16 bases between the two germline ends. Germline CDR1 LNHDA, CDR2 SQIVND (reference sequence). The CDR3 is made up of 16 amino acids. CDR3 in amino acids: CASSARRVPSTDTQYF. CDR3 in DNA: TGTGCCAGTAGCGCCCGCAGGGTCCCTAGCACAGATACGCAGTATTTT.

Only a few counts were recorded for this clone. The rearrangement joins TRBV7-2 to TRBJ1-1; 9 nucleotides match TRBD1. Germline-derived CDR1 and CDR2 are SGHTA and FQGNSA. V lost 0 bases, J lost 2 bases, and 1 base stayed unmatched. CDR3 length: 15 amino acids. The DNA of the CDR3 is TGTGCCAGCAGCTTAGCGACAGGGGGAAACACTGAAGCTTTCTTT. It yields the protein CASSLATGGNTEAFF.

This clone has just a few counts. The V and J genes are TRBV11-2 and TRBJ1-1, with D uncertain. Germline V gene sequence: CDR1 SGHAT, CDR2 FQNNGV. The CDR3 is 13 residues long. V lost 0 bases to trimming and J lost 1 base, with 3 bases between them. The CDR3 loop is CASSLEQNTEAFF. The CDR3 nucleotides are TGTGCCAGCAGCTTAGAACAGAACACTGAAGCTTTCTTT.

This clone was seen only a few times. The gene calls are TRBV28 and TRBJ1-2; D uncertain. The CDR3 totals 11 residues. V was cut by 5 bases and J by 8 bases, with 9 bases left in between. Germline assignment: CDR1 MDHEN and CDR2 SYDVKM. The CDR3 reads CASSLRRGYTF. DNA of the CDR3: TGTGCCAGCAGTCTTCGTCGGGGCTACACCTTC.

This sequence joins TRBV5-4 and TRBJ2-1, with 8 bases matching TRBD2. Germline V gene sequence: CDR1 SGHNT, CDR2 YYREEE (reference sequence). V shed 5 bases and J 4 bases; nucleotides not matched to a gene: 8. The CDR3 totals 15 residues. CDR3 amino acids: CASSESGGLYNEQFF. In DNA form, the CDR3 reads TGTGCCAGCAGTGAGAGCGGGGGCCTATACAATGAGCAGTTCTTC.

This chain links TRBV4-2 with TRBJ2-3; 10 bases are a match to TRBD2. J gave up 2 bases and V 2 bases, and 4 bases lay outside the gene matches. This CDR3 comprises 16 residues. Germline assignment: CDR1 LGHNA and CDR2 YNFKEQ. CDR3 sequence: CASSQKRGGLTDTQYF. CDR3 nucleotide sequence: TGTGCCAGCAGCCAAAAGCGGGGGGGCCTCACAGATACGCAGTATTTT.

The chain carries TRBV5-4 and TRBJ2-4, with a tentative D call TRBD2 (5 bases). Trimming stripped 0 bases from V and 9 bases from J, with 19 bases between. This CDR3 has 16 amino acids. Germline V gene sequence: CDR1 SGHNT, CDR2 YYREEE (reference sequence). CDR3 nucleotides: TGTGCCAGCAGCTTGGGGGTCTCGGCGGACTCGAGCATTCAGTACTTC. It specifies CASSLGVSADSSIQYF.

This clone has a handful of counts. The chain has TRBV11-2 and TRBJ1-1, with 7 bases lining up with TRBD1. The V gene end was trimmed by 3 bases and the J gene end by 4 bases; junction bases not matched to a gene: 11. The CDR3 runs to 16 residues. Germline-derived CDR1 and CDR2 are SGHAT and FQNNGV. CDR3: CASSFPSGGGGTEAFF. In DNA form, the CDR3 reads TGTGCCAGCAGCTTCCCCTCGGGAGGGGGCGGCACTGAAGCTTTCTTT.